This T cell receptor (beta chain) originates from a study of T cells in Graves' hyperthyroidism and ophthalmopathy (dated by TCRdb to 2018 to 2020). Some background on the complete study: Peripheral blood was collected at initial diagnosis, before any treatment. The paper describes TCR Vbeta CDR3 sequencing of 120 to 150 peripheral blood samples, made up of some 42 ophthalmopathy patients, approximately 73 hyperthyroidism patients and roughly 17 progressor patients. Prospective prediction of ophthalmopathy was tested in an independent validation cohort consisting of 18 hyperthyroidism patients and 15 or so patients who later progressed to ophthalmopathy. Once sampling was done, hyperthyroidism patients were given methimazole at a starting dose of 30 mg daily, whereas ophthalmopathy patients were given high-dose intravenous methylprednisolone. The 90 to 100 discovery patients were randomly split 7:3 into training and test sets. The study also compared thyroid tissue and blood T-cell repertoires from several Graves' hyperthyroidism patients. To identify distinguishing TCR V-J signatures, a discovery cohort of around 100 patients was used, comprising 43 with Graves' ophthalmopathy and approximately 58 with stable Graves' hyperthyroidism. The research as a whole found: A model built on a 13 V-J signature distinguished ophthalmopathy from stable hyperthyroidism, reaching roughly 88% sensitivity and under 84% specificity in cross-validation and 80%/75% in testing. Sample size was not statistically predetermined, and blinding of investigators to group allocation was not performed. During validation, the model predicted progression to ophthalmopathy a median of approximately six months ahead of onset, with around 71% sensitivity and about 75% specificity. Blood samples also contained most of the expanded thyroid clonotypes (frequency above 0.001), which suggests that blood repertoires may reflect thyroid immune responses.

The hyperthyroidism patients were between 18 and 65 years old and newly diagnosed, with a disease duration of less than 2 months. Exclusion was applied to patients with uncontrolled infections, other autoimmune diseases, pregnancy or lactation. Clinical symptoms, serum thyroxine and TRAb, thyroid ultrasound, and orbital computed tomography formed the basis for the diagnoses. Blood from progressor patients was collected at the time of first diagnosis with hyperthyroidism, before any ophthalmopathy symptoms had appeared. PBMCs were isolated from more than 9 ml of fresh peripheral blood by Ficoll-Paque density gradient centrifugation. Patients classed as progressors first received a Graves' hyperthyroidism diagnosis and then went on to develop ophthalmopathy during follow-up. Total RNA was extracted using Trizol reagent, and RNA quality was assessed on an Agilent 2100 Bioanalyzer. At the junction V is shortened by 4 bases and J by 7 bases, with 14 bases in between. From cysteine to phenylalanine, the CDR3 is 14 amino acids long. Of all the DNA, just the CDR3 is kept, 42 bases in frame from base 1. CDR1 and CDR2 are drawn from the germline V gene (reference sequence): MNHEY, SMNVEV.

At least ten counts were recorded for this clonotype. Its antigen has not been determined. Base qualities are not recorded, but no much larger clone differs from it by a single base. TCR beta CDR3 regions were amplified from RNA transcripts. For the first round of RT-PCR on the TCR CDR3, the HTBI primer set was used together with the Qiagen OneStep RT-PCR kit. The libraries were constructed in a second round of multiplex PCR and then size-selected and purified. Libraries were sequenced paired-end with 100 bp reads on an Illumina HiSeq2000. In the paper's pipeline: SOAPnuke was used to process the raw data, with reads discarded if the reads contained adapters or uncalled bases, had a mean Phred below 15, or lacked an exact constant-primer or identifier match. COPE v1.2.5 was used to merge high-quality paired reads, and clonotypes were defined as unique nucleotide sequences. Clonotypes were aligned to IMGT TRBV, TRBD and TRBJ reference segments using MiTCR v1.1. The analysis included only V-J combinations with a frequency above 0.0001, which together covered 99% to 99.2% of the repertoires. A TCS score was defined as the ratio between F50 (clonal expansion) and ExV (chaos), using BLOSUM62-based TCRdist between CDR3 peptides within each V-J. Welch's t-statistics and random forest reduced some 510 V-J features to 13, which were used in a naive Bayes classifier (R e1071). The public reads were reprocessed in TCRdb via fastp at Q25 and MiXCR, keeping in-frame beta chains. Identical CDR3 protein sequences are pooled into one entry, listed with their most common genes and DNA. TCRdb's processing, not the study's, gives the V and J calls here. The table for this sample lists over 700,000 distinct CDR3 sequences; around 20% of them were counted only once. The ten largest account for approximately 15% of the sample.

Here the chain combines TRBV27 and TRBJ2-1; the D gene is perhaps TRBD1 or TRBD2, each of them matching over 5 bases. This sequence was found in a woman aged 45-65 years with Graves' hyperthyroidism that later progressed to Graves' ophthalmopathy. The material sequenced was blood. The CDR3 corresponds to CASSSPGPFNEQFF. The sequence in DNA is TGTGCCAGCAGTTCCCCGGGACCCTTTAATGAGCAGTTCTTC.